Listed below are T cell receptor beta chains from one sample, sequenced in a study of T cell responses to AZD1222 COVID-19 vaccine. Profiling relied on immunoSEQ multiplex PCR, and the TCRdb table lists in-frame clones only, not all of them. This sample has more than 150,000 clones, with almost 95% found just once. This specimen was peripheral blood, taken on day 0 of AZD1222 vaccination. The receptors derive from an adult in good health. CDR3s include the opening cysteine and the closing phenylalanine or tryptophan. D genes are given only for firm matches. Clone sizes are given selectively: once, few, many, or a class where the clone is expanded.

clone size	V gene	J gene	D gene	CDR3 DNA	CDR3 protein
.	TRBV15	TRBJ1-5	.	TGTGCCACCAGCAAAAGGCAGAGACATCAGCCCCAGCATTTT	CATSKRQRHQPQHF
once	TRBV5-1	TRBJ1-3	.	TGCGCCAGCAGCTTGAGCCAGGGAAGGGGAAACACCATATATTTT	CASSLSQGRGNTIYF
.	TRBV28	TRBJ1-2	TRBD1	TGTGCCAGCAGTTCGCCATCGACAGGGGGCGCTTCCGGCTACACCTTC	CASSSPSTGGASGYTF
once	TRBV7-2	TRBJ1-2	.	TGTGCCAGCAGCCCCCAGGCTCCGGGGGGCTACACCTTC	CASSPQAPGGYTF
.	TRBV14	TRBJ2-7	.	TGTGCCAGCAGCCAAACTCTTTGGCACGAGCAGTACTTC	CASSQTLWHEQYF
.	TRBV19	TRBJ2-3	TRBD2	TGTGCCAGTAGTATCACGGGGGGTAACCTCGCAGATACGCAGTATTTT	CASSITGGNLADTQYF
.	TRBV15	TRBJ2-1	.	TGTGCCACCAGCAGAGAGGGGGGAGGCTTTGAGCAGTTCTTC	CATSREGGGFEQFF
.	TRBV24-1	TRBJ1-2	TRBD1	TGTGCCACCAGTGACTCGACAGGGTCGGGTGGCTACACCTTC	CATSDSTGSGGYTF
.	TRBV6-5	TRBJ1-1	.	TGTGCCAGCGTACAGGGAAGTCTCCCTGAAGCTTTCTTT	CASVQGSLPEAFF
.	TRBV29-1	TRBJ1-1	.	TGCAGCGTTGGACAGGCGAACACTGAAGCTTTCTTT	CSVGQANTEAFF
.	TRBV25-1	TRBJ1-1	.	TGTGCCAGCAGTGAATCGAATCAGGCAATCAACGGTGAAGCTTTCTTT	CASSESNQAINGEAFF
.	TRBV28	TRBJ1-2	.	TGTGCCAGCAGTCCTATCCTGGGGGCGCCGGGCTACACCTTC	CASSPILGAPGYTF
.	TRBV2	TRBJ1-2	.	TGTGCCAGCAATTACAGGCCCTATGGCTACACCTTC	CASNYRPYGYTF
.	TRBV28	TRBJ1-1	.	TGTGCCAGCAGCCTCAGTGACACTGAAGCTTTCTTT	CASSLSDTEAFF
.	TRBV7-2	TRBJ2-1	.	TGTGCCAGCAGCTTAGTTGGGGGGATTGAGCAGTTCTTC	CASSLVGGIEQFF
.	TRBV19	TRBJ1-5	TRBD1	TGTGCCAGTCAACCTCCCGGGACAGGGAAGCCCCAGCATTTT	CASQPPGTGKPQHF
once	TRBV4-1	TRBJ2-7	TRBD2	TGCGCCAGCAGCCGAGGCTGGGCTAGCGGCACCTACGAGCAGTACTTC	CASSRGWASGTYEQYF
.	TRBV19	TRBJ1-1	.	TGTGCCAGTAGCCTCTCGAACACTGAAGCTTTCTTT	CASSLSNTEAFF
.	TRBV28	TRBJ1-1	TRBD1	TGTGCCAGCAGCCCGACAGGGGGGAACACTGAAGCTTTCTTT	CASSPTGGNTEAFF
.	TRBV3-1/TRBV3-2	TRBJ1-1	TRBD1	TGTGCCAGCAGCCAGACAGGGAGGGGGGACACTGAAGCTTTCTTT	CASSQTGRGDTEAFF
.	TRBV6-1	TRBJ1-5	.	TGTGCCAGCAGTGAGAAATCATCGTCTAATAGCAATCAGCCCCAGCATTTT	CASSEKSSSNSNQPQHF
.	TRBV5-1	TRBJ1-4	.	TGCGCCAGCAGCTTGGGCGACAGATATAATGAAAAACTGTTTTTT	CASSLGDRYNEKLFF
.	TRBV7-2	TRBJ1-2	.	TGTGCCAGCAGCTTGCTGAGAAATAGACTCCGTGGCTACACCTTC	CASSLLRNRLRGYTF
.	TRBV19	TRBJ1-2	.	TGTGCCAGTAGTAGGCCAGGGGAGACTAACTATGGCTACACCTTC	CASSRPGETNYGYTF
.	TRBV27	TRBJ1-4	.	TGTGCCAGCAGTTCCAATGAAAAACTGTTTTTT	CASSSNEKLFF
.	TRBV6-2/TRBV6-3	TRBJ2-1	TRBD2	TGTGCCAGCAGTTACTCGAGACTAGCGGGCTCCTACAATGAGCAGTTCTTC	CASSYSRLAGSYNEQFF
.	TRBV2	TRBJ1-4	TRBD1	TGTGCCAGCATTCCGGGACAGCTAAATGAAAAACTGTTTTTT	CASIPGQLNEKLFF
.	TRBV18	TRBJ1-4	TRBD1	TGTGCCAGCTCACCTTCAGGGGGCGTAGCAACTAATGAAAAACTGTTTTTT	CASSPSGGVATNEKLFF
.	TRBV7-2	TRBJ2-1	TRBD2	TGTGCCAGCAGGGGGGGGTTCACTAGCGGGAGTCATGAGCAGTTCTTC	CASRGGFTSGSHEQFF
.	TRBV12-3/TRBV12-4	TRBJ2-7	.	TGTGCCAGCACCAAATCAGTGGAGGGGGAGCAGTACTTC	CASTKSVEGEQYF
.	TRBV6-2/TRBV6-3	TRBJ2-6	.	TGTGCCAGCAGCCCGGCCGCTGGCTGGTCTGGGGCCAACGTCCTGACTTTC	CASSPAAGWSGANVLTF
.	TRBV6-1	TRBJ1-2	.	TGTGCCAGCAGTGAAATCGCAGGAACTAACTATGGCTACACCTTC	CASSEIAGTNYGYTF
.	TRBV24-1	TRBJ2-3	TRBD1	TGTGCCACCAGTGATACAGGGGCGACAGATACGCAGTATTTT	CATSDTGATDTQYF
.	TRBV4-3	TRBJ1-2	.	TGCGCCAGCAGCCAAGATATCGCAGTTAATTATGGCTACACCTTC	CASSQDIAVNYGYTF
.	TRBV5-1	TRBJ1-1	.	TGCGCCAGCAGCCCTAGACAGAAAAAAAGGGGCACTGAAGCTTTCTTT	CASSPRQKKRGTEAFF
.	TRBV5-6	TRBJ1-5	TRBD1	TGTGCCAGCAGCGGGACAGGGGGTCAGCCCCAGCATTTT	CASSGTGGQPQHF
.	TRBV27	TRBJ1-2	.	TGTGCCAGCAGTTTCACACAGGGTTTGGGCTACACCTTC	CASSFTQGLGYTF
.	TRBV10-3	TRBJ2-2	.	TGTGCCATCAGTGGAGGATCCGGGGAGCTGTTTTTT	CAISGGSGELFF
few	TRBV5-4	TRBJ1-2	.	TGTGCCAGCAGCTTGGAAGATTTCTATGGCTACACCTTC	CASSLEDFYGYTF
.	TRBV28	TRBJ1-2	TRBD1	TGTGCCAGCAGTCCCCGGACAGGGGAGGGCTATGGCTACACCTTC	CASSPRTGEGYGYTF
.	TRBV5-1	TRBJ2-4	TRBD2	TGCGCCAGCAGCTCTCCGCTAGCGGGAGGGCTAGGGGCCAAAAACATTCAGTACTTC	CASSSPLAGGLGAKNIQYF
.	TRBV7-9	TRBJ1-3	.	TGTGCCAACTCAAGACAGGACTCTGGAAACACCATATATTTT	CANSRQDSGNTIYF
.	TRBV9	TRBJ2-1	TRBD2	TGTGCCAGCAGCGTAGTAGTCAGGGAAGAGCGGGAGGGATTGTTCTTC	CASSVVVREEREGLFF
few	TRBV5-1	TRBJ1-2	.	TGCGCCAGCAGCCCCTCGGACGGTGGTGGTGACTACACCTTC	CASSPSDGGGDYTF
.	TRBV7-9	TRBJ1-2	.	TGTGCCAGCAGCTTAGGTGGAACCTATGGCTACACCTTC	CASSLGGTYGYTF
once	TRBV2	TRBJ1-5	TRBD1	TGTGCCAGCCGGACAGGGGTTCATCAGCCCCAGCATTTT	CASRTGVHQPQHF
.	TRBV6-5	TRBJ1-2	.	TGTGCCAGCAAACCTACGGGCTATGGCTACACCTTC	CASKPTGYGYTF
.	TRBV28	TRBJ1-1	TRBD1	TGTGCCAGCAGACTACGGGACAGGGGCGCCCCCACTGAAGCTTTCTTT	CASRLRDRGAPTEAFF
.	TRBV5-6	TRBJ2-3	TRBD1	TGTGCCAGCAGCTTGGTAGGCAGGGGGCGCACAGATACGCAGTATTTT	CASSLVGRGRTDTQYF
.	TRBV27	TRBJ2-1	.	TGTGCCAGCAGTTTCCCCCCGGGGGGCGAGCAGTTCTTC	CASSFPPGGEQFF
.	TRBV6-5	TRBJ2-6	.	TGTGCCAGCAGTTTTAGCTCTGGGGCCAACGTCCTGACTTTC	CASSFSSGANVLTF
.	TRBV29-1	TRBJ1-2	.	TGCAGCGTTGAAGTCATAAGGTTCTATGGCTACACCTTC	CSVEVIRFYGYTF
once	TRBV10-3	TRBJ2-1	TRBD1	TGTGCCATCAGTGACTCCCGGACAGGGGGCAAATACAATGAGCAGTTCTTC	CAISDSRTGGKYNEQFF
.	TRBV7-9	TRBJ2-2	.	TGTGCCAGCAGCTCGACGCCAATCACTTCAGGGCTGTTTTTT	CASSSTPITSGLFF
.	TRBV15	TRBJ2-3	TRBD2	TGTGCCACCAGCGGACCGGGACTAGCGGGAGTTTTAGATACGCAGTATTTT	CATSGPGLAGVLDTQYF